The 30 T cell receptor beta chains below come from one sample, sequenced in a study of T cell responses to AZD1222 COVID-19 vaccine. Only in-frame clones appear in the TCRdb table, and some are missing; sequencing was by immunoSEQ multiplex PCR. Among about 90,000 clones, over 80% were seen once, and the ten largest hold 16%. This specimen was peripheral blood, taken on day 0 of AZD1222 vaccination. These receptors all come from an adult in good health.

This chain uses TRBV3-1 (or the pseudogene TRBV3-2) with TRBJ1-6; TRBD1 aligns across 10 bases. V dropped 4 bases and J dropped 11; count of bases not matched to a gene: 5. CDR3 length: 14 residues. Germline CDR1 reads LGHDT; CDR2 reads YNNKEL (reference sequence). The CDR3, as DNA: TGTGCCAGCAGCCCGCGGGACAGGGGTCCACCCCTCCACTTT. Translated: CASSPRDRGPPLHF.

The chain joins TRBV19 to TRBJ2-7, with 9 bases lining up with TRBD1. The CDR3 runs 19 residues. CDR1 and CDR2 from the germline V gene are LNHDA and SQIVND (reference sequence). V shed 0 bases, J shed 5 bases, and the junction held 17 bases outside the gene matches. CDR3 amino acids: CASSIDYPMSGTGYHEQYF. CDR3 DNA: TGTGCCAGTAGTATAGATTACCCCATGTCCGGGACAGGGTACCACGAGCAGTACTTC.

This CDR3 reads CASSREANQPQHF. For the CDR3, the DNA is TGTGCCAGCAGCCGAGAGGCCAATCAGCCCCAGCATTTT. The chain has TRBV7-3 and TRBJ1-5, with unresolved D. The V end was cut by 5 bases, the J end by 3 bases, with 8 bases between. Germline V gene sequence: CDR1 SGHTA, CDR2 FQGTGA. This CDR3 is 13 amino acids long.

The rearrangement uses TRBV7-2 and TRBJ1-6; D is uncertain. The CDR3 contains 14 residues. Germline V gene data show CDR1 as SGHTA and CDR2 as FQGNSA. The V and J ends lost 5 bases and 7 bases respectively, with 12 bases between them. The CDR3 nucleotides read TGTGCCAGCAGCCTTCGGATGGGGAATTCACCCCTCCACTTT. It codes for CASSLRMGNSPLHF.

For the CDR3, the DNA is TGTGCCACCAGCAGAGATGTGGGGTACGAGCAGTACTTC. Protein product: CATSRDVGYEQYF. The V gene is TRBV15, the J gene TRBJ2-7; D unresolved. This CDR3 has 13 residues. The germline V and J ends were trimmed by 0 bases and 4 bases, with 7 bases remaining between them. Germline CDR1 reads LNHNV; CDR2 reads YYDKDF (reference sequence). The full variable domain, in which reference TRBV15 and TRBJ2-7 provide the parts outside the CDR3, is DAMVIQNPRYQVTQFGKPVTLSCSQTLNHNVMYWYQQKSSQAPKLLFHYYDKDFNNEADTPDNFQSRRPNTSFCFLDIRSPGLGDTAMYLCATSRDVGYEQYFGPGTRLTVT.

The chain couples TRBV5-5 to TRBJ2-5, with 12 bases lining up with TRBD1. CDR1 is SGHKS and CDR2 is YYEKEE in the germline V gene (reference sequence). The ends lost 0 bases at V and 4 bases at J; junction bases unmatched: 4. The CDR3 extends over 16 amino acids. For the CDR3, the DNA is TGTGCCAGCAGCTTGGCCGGGACAGGGGGCGGAGAGACCCAGTACTTC. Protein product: CASSLAGTGGGETQYF.

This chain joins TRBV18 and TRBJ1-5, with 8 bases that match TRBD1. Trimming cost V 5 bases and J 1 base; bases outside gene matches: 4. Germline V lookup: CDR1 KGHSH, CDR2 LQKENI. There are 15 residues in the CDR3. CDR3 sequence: CASSTQGVSNQPQHF. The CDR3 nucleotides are TGTGCCAGCTCAACACAGGGGGTAAGCAATCAGCCCCAGCATTTT. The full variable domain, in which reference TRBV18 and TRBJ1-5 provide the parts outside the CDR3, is NAGVMQNPRHLVRRRGQEARLRCSPMKGHSHVYWYRQLPEEGLKFMVYLQKENIIDESGMPKERFSAEFPKEGPSILRIQQVVRGDSAAYFCASSTQGVSNQPQHFGDGTRLSIL.

In nucleotides, the CDR3 is TGTGCCAGCAGCTTTGGGGGCGGTAGCAATCAGCCCCAGCATTTT. This translates into CASSFGGGSNQPQHF. This sequence joins TRBV7-2 and TRBJ1-5; D is possibly TRBD1 (6 bases). CDR1 is SGHTA and CDR2 is FQGNSA in the germline V gene. V was shortened by 3 bases and J by 0 bases, with 9 bases between the two germline ends. The CDR3 covers 15 residues.

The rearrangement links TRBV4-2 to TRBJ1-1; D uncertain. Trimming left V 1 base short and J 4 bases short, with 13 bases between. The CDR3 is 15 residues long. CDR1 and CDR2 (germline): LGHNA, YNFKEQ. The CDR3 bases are TGTGCCAGCAGCCAAGGTACTAGTAGTGGCACTGAAGCTTTCTTT. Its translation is CASSQGTSSGTEAFF.

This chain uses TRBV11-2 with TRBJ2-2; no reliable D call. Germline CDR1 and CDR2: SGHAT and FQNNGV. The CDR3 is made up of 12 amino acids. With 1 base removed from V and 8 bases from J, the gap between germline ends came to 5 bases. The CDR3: CASSLGRGELFF. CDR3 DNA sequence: TGTGCCAGCAGCTTAGGAAGAGGGGAGCTGTTTTTT.

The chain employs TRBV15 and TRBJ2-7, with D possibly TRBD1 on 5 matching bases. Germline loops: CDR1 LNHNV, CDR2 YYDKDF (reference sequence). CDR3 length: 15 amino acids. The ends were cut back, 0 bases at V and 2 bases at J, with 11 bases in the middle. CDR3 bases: TGTGCCACCAGCAGAGATAGGGGCAGAGCCTACGAGCAGTACTTC. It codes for CATSRDRGRAYEQYF.

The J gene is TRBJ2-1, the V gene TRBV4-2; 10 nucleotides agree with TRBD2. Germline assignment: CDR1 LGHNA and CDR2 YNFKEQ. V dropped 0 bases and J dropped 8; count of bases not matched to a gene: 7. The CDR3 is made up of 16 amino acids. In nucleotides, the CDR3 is TGTGCCAGCAGCCAAGATGGCACTAGCGGGATTGATGAGCAGTTCTTC. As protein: CASSQDGTSGIDEQFF.

The CDR3 loop is CASSQDFRTGSNTEAFF. CDR3 nucleotides: TGTGCCAGCAGCCAAGATTTCCGGACAGGCTCGAACACTGAAGCTTTCTTT. The chain is built from TRBV3-1 (or the pseudogene TRBV3-2) and TRBJ1-1; 7 bases align to TRBD1. Germline loops: CDR1 LGHDT, CDR2 YNNKEL (reference sequence). The trim removed 0 bases at V and 1 base at J, leaving 8 bases unmatched. The CDR3 has 17 residues.

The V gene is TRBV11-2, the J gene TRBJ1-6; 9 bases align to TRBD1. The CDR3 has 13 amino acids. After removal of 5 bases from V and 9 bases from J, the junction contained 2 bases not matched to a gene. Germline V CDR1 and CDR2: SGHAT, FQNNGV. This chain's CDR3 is CASSGQGLSPLHF. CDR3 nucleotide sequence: TGTGCCAGCAGCGGACAGGGGCTTTCACCCCTCCACTTT.

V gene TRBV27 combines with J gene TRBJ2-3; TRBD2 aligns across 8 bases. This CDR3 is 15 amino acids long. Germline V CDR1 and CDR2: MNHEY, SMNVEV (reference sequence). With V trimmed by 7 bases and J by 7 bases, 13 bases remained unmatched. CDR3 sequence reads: CASTWVGGAVNTQYF. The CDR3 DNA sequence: TGTGCCAGCACCTGGGTCGGGGGGGCAGTGAATACGCAGTATTTT.

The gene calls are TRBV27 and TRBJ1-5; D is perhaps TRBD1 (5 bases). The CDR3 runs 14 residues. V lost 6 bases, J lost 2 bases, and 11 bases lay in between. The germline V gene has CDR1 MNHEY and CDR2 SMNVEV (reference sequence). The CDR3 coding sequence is TGTGCCAGCAGGGGGGTAAGCGGCAATCAGCCCCAGCATTTT. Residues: CASRGVSGNQPQHF.

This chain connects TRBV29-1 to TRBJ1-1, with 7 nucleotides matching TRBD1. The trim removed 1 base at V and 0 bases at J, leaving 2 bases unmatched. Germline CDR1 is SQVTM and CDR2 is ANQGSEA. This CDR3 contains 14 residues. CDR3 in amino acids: CSVEGDRLNTEAFF. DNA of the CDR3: TGCAGCGTTGAAGGGGACAGATTGAACACTGAAGCTTTCTTT.

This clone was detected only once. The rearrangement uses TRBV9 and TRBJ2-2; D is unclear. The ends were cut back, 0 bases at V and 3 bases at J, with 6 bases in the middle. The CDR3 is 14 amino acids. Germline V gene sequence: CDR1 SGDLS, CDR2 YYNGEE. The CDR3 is CASSVGGDTGELFF. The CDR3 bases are TGTGCCAGCAGCGTAGGTGGGGACACCGGGGAGCTGTTTTTT.

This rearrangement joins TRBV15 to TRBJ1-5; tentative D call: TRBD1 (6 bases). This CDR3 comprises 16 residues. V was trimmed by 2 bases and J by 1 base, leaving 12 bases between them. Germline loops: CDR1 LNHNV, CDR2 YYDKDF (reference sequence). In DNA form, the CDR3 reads TGTGCCACCAGCAGAAAGGGACACGAGAGCAATCAGCCCCAGCATTTT. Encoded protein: CATSRKGHESNQPQHF. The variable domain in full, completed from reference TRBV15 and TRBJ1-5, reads DAMVIQNPRYQVTQFGKPVTLSCSQTLNHNVMYWYQQKSSQAPKLLFHYYDKDFNNEADTPDNFQSRRPNTSFCFLDIRSPGLGDTAMYLCATSRKGHESNQPQHFGDGTRLSIL.

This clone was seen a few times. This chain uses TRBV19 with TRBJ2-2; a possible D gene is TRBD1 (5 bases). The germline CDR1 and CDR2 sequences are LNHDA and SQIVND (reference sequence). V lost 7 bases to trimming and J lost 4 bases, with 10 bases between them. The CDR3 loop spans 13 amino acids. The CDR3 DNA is TGTGCCAGTAATGGGGCGATCACCGGGGAGCTGTTTTTT. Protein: CASNGAITGELFF.

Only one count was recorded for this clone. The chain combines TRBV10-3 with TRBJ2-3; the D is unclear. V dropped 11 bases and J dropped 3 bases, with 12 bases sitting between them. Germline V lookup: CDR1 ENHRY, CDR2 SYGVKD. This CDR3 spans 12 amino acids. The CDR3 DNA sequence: TGTGCCTCTAACGGCGAAACAGATACGCAGTATTTT. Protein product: CASNGETDTQYF.

This chain's CDR3 is CATSRDSTGTYGYTF. In nucleotides, the CDR3 is TGTGCCACCAGCAGAGACTCGACAGGGACATATGGCTACACCTTC. The chain is built from TRBV15 and TRBJ1-2, with 7 bases aligning to TRBD1. This CDR3 is built from 15 residues. CDR1 LNHNV and CDR2 YYDKDF come from the germline V gene (reference sequence). The V segment lost 0 bases and the J segment 5 bases; nucleotides outside the gene matches: 6.

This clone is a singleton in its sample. The chain's CDR3 is CASSLWDTNKNIQYF. In nucleotides, the CDR3 is TGTGCCAGCAGCCTTTGGGACACAAATAAAAACATTCAGTACTTC. V is TRBV3-1 (or the pseudogene TRBV3-2) and J is TRBJ2-4, with D possibly being TRBD1 (6 bases). Germline CDR1 is LGHDT and CDR2 is YNNKEL (reference sequence). This CDR3 comprises 15 residues. V was shortened by 4 bases and J by 4 bases, with 14 bases between the two germline ends.

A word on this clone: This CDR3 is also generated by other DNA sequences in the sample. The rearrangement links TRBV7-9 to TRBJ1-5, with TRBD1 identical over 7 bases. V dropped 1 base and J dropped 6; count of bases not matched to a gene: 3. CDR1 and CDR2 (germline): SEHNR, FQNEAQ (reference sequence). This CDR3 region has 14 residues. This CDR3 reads CASSLEGGSQPQHF. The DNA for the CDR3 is TGTGCCAGCAGCTTAGAAGGGGGCTCTCAGCCCCAGCATTTT. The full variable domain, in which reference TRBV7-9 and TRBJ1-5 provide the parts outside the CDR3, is DTGVSQNPRHKITKRGQNVTFRCDPISEHNRLYWYRQTLGQGPEFLTYFQNEAQLEKSRLLSDRFSAERPKGSFSTLEIQRTEQGDSAMYLCASSLEGGSQPQHFGDGTRLSIL.

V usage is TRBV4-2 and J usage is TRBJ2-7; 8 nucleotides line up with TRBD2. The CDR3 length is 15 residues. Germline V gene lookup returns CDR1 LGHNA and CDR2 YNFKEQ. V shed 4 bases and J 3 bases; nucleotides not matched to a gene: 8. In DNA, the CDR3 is TGTGCCAGCAGCCCCACTAGCGGAGGAGGCTACGAGCAGTACTTC. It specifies CASSPTSGGGYEQYF.

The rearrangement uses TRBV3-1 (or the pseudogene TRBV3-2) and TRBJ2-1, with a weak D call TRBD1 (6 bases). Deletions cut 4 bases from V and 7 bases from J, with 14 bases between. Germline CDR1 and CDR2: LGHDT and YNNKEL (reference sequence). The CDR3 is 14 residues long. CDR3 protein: CASSPGVGSNEQFF. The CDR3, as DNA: TGTGCCAGCAGCCCAGGGGTGGGGAGTAATGAGCAGTTCTTC.

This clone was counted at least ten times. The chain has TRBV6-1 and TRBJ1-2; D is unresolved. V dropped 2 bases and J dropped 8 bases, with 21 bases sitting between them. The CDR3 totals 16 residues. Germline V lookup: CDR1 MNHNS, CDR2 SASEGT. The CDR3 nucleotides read TGTGCCAGCAGTGAACAGCCGGCTCCGGTCTGGAAGGGCTACACCTTC. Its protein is CASSEQPAPVWKGYTF.

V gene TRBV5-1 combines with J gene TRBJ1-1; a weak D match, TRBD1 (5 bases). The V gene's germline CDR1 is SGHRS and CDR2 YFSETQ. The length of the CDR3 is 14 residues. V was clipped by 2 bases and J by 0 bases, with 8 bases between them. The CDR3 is CASSLTGMNTEAFF. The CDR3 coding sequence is TGCGCCAGCAGCTTAACAGGAATGAACACTGAAGCTTTCTTT.

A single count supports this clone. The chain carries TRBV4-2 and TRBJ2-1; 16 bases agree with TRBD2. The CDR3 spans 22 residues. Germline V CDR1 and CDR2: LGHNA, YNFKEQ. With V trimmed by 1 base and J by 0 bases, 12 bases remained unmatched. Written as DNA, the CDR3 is TGTGCCAGCAGCCAAGTGCCGGGACTAGCGGGAGGGCTTGGGAGCTCCTACAATGAGCAGTTCTTC. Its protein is CASSQVPGLAGGLGSSYNEQFF.

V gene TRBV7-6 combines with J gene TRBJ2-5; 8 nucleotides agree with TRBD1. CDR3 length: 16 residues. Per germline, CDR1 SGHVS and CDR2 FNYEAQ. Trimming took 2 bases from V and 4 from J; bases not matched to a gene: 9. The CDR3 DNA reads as TGTGCCAGCAGCTTACGCCCCTCAGGGGGCCCAGAGACCCAGTACTTC. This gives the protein CASSLRPSGGPETQYF. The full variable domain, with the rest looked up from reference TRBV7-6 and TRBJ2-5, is GAGVSQSPRYKVTKRGQDVALRCDPISGHVSLYWYRQALGQGPEFLTYFNYEAQQDKSGLPNDRFSAERPEGSISTLTIQRTEQRDSAMYRCASSLRPSGGPETQYFGPGTRLLVL.